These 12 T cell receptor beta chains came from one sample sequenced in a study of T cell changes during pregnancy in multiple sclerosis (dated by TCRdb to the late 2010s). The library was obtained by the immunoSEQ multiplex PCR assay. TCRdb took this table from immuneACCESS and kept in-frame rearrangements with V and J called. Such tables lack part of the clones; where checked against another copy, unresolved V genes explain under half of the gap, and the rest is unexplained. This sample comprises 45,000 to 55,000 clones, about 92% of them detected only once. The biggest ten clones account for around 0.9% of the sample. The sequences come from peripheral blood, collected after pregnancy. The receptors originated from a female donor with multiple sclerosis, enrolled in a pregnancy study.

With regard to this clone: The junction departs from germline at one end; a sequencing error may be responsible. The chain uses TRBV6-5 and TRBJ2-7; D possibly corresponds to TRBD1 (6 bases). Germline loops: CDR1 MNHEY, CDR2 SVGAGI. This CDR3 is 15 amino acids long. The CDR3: CASSSQGQSPYAQYF. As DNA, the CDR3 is TGTGCCAGCAGTTCCCAGGGGCAGAGTCCCTACGCGCAGTACTTC.

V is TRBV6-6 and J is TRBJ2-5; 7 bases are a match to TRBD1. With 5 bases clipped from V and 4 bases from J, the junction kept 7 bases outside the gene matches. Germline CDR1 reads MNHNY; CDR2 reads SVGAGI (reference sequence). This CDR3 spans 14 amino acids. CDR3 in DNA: TGTGCCAGCAGTGGCGGACAGGCTTTAGAGACCCAGTACTTC. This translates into CASSGGQALETQYF.

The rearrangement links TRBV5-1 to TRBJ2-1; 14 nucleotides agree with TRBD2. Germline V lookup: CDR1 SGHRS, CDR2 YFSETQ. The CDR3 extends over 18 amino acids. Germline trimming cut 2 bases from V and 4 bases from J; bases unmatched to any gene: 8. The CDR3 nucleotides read TGCGCCAGCAGCTTTATGACTAGCGGGGGGGTCACGTACAATGAGCAGTTCTTC. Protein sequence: CASSFMTSGGVTYNEQFF. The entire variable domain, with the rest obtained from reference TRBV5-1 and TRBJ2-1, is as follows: KAGVTQTPRYLIKTRGQQVTLSCSPISGHRSVSWYQQTPGQGLQFLFEYFSETQRNKGNFPGRFSGRQFSNSRSEMNVSTLELGDSALYLCASSFMTSGGVTYNEQFFGPGTRLTVL.

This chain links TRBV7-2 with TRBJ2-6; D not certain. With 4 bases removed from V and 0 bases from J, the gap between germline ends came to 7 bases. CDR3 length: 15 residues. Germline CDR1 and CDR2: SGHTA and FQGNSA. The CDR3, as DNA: TGTGCCAGCAGCTCTAGAGCCTCTGGGGCCAACGTCCTGACTTTC. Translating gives CASSSRASGANVLTF. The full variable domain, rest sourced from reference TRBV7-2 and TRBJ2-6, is GAGVSQSPSNKVTEKGKDVELRCDPISGHTALYWYRQSLGQGLEFLIYFQGNSAPDKSGLPSDRFSAERTGGSVSTLTIQRTQQEDSAVYLCASSSRASGANVLTFGAGSRLTVL.

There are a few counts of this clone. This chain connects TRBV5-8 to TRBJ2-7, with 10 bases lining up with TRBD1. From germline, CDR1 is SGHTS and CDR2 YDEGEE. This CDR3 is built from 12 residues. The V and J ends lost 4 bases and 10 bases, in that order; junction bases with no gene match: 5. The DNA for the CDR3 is TGTGCCAGCAGCCCTGACAGGGGGCTTCAGTACTTC. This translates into CASSPDRGLQYF.

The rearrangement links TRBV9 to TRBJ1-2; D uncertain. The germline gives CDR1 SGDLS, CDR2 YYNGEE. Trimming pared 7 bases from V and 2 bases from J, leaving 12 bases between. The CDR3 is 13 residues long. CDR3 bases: TGTGCCAGCGGGGAGGATTTGAACTATGGCTACACCTTC. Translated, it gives CASGEDLNYGYTF. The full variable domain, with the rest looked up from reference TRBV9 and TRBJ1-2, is DSGVTQTPKHLITATGQRVTLRCSPRSGDLSVYWYQQSLDQGLQFLIQYYNGEERAKGNILERFSAQQFPDLHSELNLSSLELGDSALYFCASGEDLNYGYTFGSGTRLTVV.

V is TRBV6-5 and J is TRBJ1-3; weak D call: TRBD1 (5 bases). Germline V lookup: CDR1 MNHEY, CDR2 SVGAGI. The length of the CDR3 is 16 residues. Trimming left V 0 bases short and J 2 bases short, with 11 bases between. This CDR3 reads CASSYSGATAGNTIYF. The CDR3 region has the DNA TGTGCCAGCAGTTACTCTGGGGCGACAGCTGGAAACACCATATATTTT.

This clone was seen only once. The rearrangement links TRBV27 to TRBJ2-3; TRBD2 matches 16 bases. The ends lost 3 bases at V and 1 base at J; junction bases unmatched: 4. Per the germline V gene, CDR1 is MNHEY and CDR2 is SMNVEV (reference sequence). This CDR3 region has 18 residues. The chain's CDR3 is CASSLGLAGGPGTDTQYF. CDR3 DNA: TGTGCCAGCAGTTTGGGACTAGCGGGGGGGCCGGGCACAGATACGCAGTATTTT.

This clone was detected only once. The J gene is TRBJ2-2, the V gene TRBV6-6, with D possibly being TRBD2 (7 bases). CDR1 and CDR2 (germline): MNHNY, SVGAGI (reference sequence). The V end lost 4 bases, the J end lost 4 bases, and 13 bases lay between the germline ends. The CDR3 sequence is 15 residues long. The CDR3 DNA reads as TGTGCCAGCAGTTTTGGGGGGGCGGTCACCGGGGAGCTGTTTTTT. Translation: CASSFGGAVTGELFF.

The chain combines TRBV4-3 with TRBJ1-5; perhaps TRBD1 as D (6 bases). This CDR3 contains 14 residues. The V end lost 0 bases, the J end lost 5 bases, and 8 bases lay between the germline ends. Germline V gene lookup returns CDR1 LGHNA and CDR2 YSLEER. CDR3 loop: CASSQEKGDQPQHF. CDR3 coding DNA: TGCGCCAGCAGCCAAGAAAAGGGGGATCAGCCCCAGCATTTT.

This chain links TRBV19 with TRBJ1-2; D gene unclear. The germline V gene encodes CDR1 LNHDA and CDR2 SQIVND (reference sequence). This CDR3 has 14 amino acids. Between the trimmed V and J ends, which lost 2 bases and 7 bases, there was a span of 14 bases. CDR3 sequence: CASSIYPRELGYTF. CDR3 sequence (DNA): TGTGCCAGTAGTATATACCCCCGTGAGCTTGGCTACACCTTC.

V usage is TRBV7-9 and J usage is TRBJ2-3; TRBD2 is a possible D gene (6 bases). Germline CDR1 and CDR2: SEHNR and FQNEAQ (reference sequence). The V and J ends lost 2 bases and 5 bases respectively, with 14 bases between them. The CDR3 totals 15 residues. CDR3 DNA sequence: TGTGCCAGCAGCTTATCGGGCGGGGTAGGAGATACGCAGTATTTT. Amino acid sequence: CASSLSGGVGDTQYF.